These T cell receptor beta chains were read from a single sample in a study of lymphopenia after photon versus proton radiotherapy. Assay: immunoSEQ multiplex PCR; the TCRdb copy retains only in-frame clones and omits some. The profile covers more than 70,000 clones, with about four fifths appearing a single time and over 1.3% taken by the ten largest. The sample here was peripheral blood, taken from a patient treated with proton-based radiotherapy. The receptors were gathered from a man in his sixties with pancreatic cancer. Each CDR3 is given with its conserved first and last residue. A D gene is named only where the DNA matches it firmly. Some rows have no size entry. The others give once, few or many, or a class for an expanded clone.

abundance | j_gene | d_gene | v_gene | CDR3aa | CDR3nt
. | TRBJ1-3 | . | TRBV18 | CASSPTGARDTIYF | TGTGCCAGCTCACCTACCGGGGCTCGGGACACCATATATTTT
. | TRBJ2-7 | TRBD1 | TRBV28 | CASSLEDRGLSGSSYEQYF | TGTGCCAGCAGTCTTGAGGACAGGGGGCTAAGCGGGAGCTCCTACGAGCAGTACTTC
few | TRBJ1-5 | . | TRBV28 | CASSYRGTQHF | TGTGCCAGCAGTTATCGGGGGACCCAGCATTTT
. | TRBJ1-5 | . | TRBV27 | CASSSGGATRQPQHF | TGTGCCAGCAGTTCCGGGGGAGCTACACGTCAGCCCCAGCATTTT
. | TRBJ2-5 | . | TRBV7-2 | CASSLGAGETQYF | TGTGCCAGCAGCTTAGGTGCAGGGGAGACCCAGTACTTC
. | TRBJ1-1 | TRBD1 | TRBV11-3 | CASSQGQGAYTEAFF | TGTGCCAGCAGCCAAGGACAGGGGGCCTACACTGAAGCTTTCTTT
. | TRBJ2-5 | TRBD2 | TRBV2 | CASSLAGGPLETQYF | TGTGCCAGCAGCCTAGCGGGAGGGCCTCTGGAGACCCAGTACTTC
. | TRBJ2-7 | TRBD2 | TRBV28 | CASSPGLATPYEQYF | TGTGCCAGCAGCCCAGGACTAGCAACCCCCTACGAGCAGTACTTC
once | TRBJ2-5 | . | TRBV2 | CASIEGRGTILETQYF | TGTGCCAGCATTGAAGGACGAGGAACCATCTTAGAGACCCAGTACTTC
. | TRBJ2-7 | TRBD1 | TRBV7-9 | CASSSAERTGTREQYF | TGTGCCAGCAGCTCTGCCGAAAGGACAGGTACGAGGGAGCAGTACTTC
. | TRBJ2-2 | . | TRBV5-1 | CASSSAQGPGELFF | TGCGCCAGCAGCTCCGCTCAGGGGCCCGGGGAGCTGTTTTTT
once | TRBJ2-1 | . | TRBV30 | CAWRRARNEQFF | TGTGCCTGGAGACGGGCGCGTAATGAGCAGTTCTTC
few | TRBJ2-6 | . | TRBV4-3 | CASSQDTDGGANVLTF | TGCGCCAGCAGCCAAGACACGGACGGCGGGGCCAACGTCCTGACTTTC
once | TRBJ1-5 | . | TRBV28 | CASSSPSGIQNNQPQHF | TGTGCCAGCAGTTCGCCCTCCGGGATTCAAAACAATCAGCCCCAGCATTTT
. | TRBJ1-1 | . | TRBV7-2 | CASSLFGEEAFF | TGTGCCAGCAGCTTATTTGGTGAAGAAGCTTTCTTT
. | TRBJ2-7 | TRBD2 | TRBV9 | CASSALVAGPSIAEQYF | TGTGCCAGCAGCGCCCTCGTAGCGGGACCCTCTATTGCCGAGCAGTACTTC
. | TRBJ1-5 | . | TRBV18 | CASSPEINQPQHF | TGTGCCAGCTCACCAGAGATCAATCAGCCCCAGCATTTT
. | TRBJ2-5 | . | TRBV11-2 | CASSLLLRQETQYF | TGTGCCAGCAGCTTACTCCTGCGACAAGAGACCCAGTACTTC
. | TRBJ2-7 | TRBD2 | TRBV6-5 | CASRREGVKLYEQYF | TGTGCCAGCAGGCGGGAGGGGGTAAAACTTTACGAGCAGTACTTC
once | TRBJ2-5 | . | TRBV28 | CASRRENQETQYF | TGTGCCAGCAGACGCGAAAACCAAGAGACCCAGTACTTC